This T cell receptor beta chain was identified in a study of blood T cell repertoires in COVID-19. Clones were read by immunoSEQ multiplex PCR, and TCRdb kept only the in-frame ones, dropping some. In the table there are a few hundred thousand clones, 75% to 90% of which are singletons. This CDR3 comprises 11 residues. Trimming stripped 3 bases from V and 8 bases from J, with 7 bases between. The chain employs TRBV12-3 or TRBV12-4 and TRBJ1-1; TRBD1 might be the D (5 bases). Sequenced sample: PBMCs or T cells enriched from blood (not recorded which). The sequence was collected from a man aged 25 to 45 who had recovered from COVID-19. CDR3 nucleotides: TGTGCCAGCAGTTTTAAGGGGGAAGCTTTCTTT. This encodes CASSFKGEAFF.